A single sample is the source of the 4 T cell receptor beta chains below, sequenced in a study of early T cells in non-severe SARS-CoV-2 infection. Using its own MiXCR run on the 5' RACE reads, TCRdb lists one record per CDR3 protein. The sample records roughly 45,000 distinct CDR3 sequences, 6.2% being singletons. Sequencing used whole blood, obtained at baseline. The receptors derive from an adult who was a healthcare worker with PCR-confirmed SARS-CoV-2 infection or an uninfected control (not recorded which).

The sample holds many counts of this clonotype. The V gene is TRBV5-1, the J gene TRBJ1-1; D gene ambiguous. V lost 2 bases and J 0 bases, leaving 8 bases between the germline ends. The CDR3 has 14 residues. The germline CDR1 and CDR2 sequences are SGHRS and YFSETQ. The CDR3 here is CASSFGDMNTEAFF. The CDR3 region has the DNA TGCGCCAGCAGCTTCGGAGACATGAACACTGAAGCTTTCTTT.

This clonotype has only a few counts. V gene TRBV7-2 combines with J gene TRBJ1-2; D remains ambiguous. V was pared by 7 bases and J by 7 bases, with 13 bases between. CDR3 length: 12 residues. The germline gives CDR1 SGHTA, CDR2 FQGNSA. The CDR3 loop reads CASTQEGFGYTF. In DNA, the CDR3 is TGTGCCAGCACCCAAGAGGGATTTGGCTACACCTTC.

The sample holds many counts of this clonotype. V gene TRBV7-2 combines with J gene TRBJ1-5, with unresolved D. This CDR3 is built from 13 residues. The V and J ends lost 2 bases and 11 bases respectively, with 13 bases between them. In germline, CDR1 is SGHTA, CDR2 FQGNSA. CDR3 in amino acids: CASSLRWEGSQHF. Here the CDR3 DNA reads TGTGCCAGCAGCTTAAGGTGGGAAGGGTCCCAGCATTTT.

Only a few counts were recorded for this clonotype. This chain uses TRBV20-1 with TRBJ2-7, with 14 bases fitting TRBD2. The CDR3 runs 13 residues. Germline assignment: CDR1 DFQATT and CDR2 SNEGSKA (reference sequence). Unmatched junction bases numbered 1, after V lost 5 bases and J lost 4 bases. This CDR3 is CSAWTSGGYEQYF. CDR3 DNA sequence: TGCAGTGCTTGGACTAGCGGGGGGTACGAGCAGTACTTC.